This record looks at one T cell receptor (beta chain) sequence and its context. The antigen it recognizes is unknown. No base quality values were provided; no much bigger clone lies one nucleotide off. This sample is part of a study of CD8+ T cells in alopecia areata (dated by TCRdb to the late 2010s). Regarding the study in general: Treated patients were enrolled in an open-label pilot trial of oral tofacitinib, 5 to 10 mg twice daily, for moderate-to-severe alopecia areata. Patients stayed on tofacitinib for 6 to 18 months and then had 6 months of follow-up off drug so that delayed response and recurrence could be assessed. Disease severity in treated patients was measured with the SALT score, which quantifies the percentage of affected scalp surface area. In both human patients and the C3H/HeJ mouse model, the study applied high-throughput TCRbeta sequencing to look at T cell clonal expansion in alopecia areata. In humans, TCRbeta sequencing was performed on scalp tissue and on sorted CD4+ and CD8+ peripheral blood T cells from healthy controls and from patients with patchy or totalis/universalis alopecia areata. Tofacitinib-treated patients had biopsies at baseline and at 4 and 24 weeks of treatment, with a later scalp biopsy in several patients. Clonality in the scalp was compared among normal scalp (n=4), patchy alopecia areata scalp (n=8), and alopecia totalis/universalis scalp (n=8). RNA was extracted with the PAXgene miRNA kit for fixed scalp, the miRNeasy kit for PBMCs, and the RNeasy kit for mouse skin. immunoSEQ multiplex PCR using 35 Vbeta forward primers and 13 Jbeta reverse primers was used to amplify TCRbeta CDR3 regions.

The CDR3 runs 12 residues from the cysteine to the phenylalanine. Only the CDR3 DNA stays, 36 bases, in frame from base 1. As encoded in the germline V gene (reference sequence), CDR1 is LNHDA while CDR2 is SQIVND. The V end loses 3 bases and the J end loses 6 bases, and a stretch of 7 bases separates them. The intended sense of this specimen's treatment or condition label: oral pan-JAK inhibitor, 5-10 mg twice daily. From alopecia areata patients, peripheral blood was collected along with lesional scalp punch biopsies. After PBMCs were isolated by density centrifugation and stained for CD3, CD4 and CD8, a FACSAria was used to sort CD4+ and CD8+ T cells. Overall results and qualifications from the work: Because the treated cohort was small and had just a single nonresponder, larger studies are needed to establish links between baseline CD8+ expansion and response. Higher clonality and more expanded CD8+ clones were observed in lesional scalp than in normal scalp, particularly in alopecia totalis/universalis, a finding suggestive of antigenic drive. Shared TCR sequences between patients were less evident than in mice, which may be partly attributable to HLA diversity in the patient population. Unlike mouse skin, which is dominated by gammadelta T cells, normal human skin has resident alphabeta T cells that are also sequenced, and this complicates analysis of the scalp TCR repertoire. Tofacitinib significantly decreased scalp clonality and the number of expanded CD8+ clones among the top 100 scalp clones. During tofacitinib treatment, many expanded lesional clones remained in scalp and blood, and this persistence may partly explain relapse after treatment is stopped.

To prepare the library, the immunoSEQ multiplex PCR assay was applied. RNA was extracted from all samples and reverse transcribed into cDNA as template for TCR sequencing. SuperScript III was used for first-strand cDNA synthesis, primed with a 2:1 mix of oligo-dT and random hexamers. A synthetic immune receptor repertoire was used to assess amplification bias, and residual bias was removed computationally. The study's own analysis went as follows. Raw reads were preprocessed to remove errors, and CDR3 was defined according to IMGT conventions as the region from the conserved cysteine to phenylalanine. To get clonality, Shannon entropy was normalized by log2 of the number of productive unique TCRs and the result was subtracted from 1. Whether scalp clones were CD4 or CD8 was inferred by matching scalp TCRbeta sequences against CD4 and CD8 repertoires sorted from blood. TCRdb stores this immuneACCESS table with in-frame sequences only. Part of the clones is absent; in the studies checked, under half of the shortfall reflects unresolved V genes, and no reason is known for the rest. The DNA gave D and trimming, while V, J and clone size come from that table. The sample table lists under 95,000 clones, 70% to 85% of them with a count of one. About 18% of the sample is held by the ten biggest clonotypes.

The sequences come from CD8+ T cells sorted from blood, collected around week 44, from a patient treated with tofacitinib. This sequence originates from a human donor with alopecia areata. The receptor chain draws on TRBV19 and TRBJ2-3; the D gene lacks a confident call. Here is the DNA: TGTGCCAGTAGTATGAGTGGCGATACGCAGTATTTT. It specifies CASSMSGDTQYF.